Reported below is one T cell receptor beta chain. The antigen remains unidentified. Germline lookup yields CDR1 SGDLS and CDR2 YYNGEE. CDR3 length: 14 amino acids. Trimming removed 3 bases from V and 4 bases from J; junction bases left unmatched: 5. This sample was taken from a study of T cell responses to AZD1222 COVID-19 vaccine. Sequencing was performed with immunoSEQ multiplex PCR; in TCRdb, only in-frame clones are kept and a portion is missing. The table includes around 140,000 clones, roughly 90% detected once. General study points: The CD4 TCRs associated with vaccination extended across spike and predominated at 160-218 and 743-854. It was only after the peak T cell response that any repertoires were sampled. Clonal diversity may have been underestimated in mostly white British donors.

The chain has TRBV9 and TRBJ1-1; the match to TRBD1 covers 8 bases. This TCR was sampled from an adult in good health. The specimen comprised peripheral blood, sampled on day 0 of AZD1222 vaccination. CDR3: CASSATGVLTEAFF. The CDR3 coding sequence is TGTGCCAGCAGCGCGACAGGGGTCCTCACTGAAGCTTTCTTT.